The source of this T cell receptor beta chain is a study of T cells after yellow fever vaccination (dated by TCRdb to about 2019). Notes on the research overall: The SMART-Seq v4 Ultra Low Input RNA kit was used to prepare libraries from fractions with low cell numbers. Bulk TCR alpha and beta repertoires were sequenced longitudinally to track T-cell clones before and after primary and booster YFV17D yellow fever vaccination. Two healthy male donors, one aged 18 to 30 and one aged 30 to 40 years, made up the cohort. Blood was collected at multiple timepoints before and after primary and secondary immunization, and bulk PBMC replicates and cell subsets were isolated. General findings and caveats noted by the study authors: A small fraction of clonotypes showed up in both the CD4 and CD8 compartments, probably as a result of convergent recombination. After the booster, most clones that had expanded after primary vaccination were detected again (around 97% of CD4 and more than 80% of CD8), suggesting broad maintenance of memory. Because abundant contaminating clonotypes from the bulk population could be contained in FACS-sorted repertoires, computational filtering was required. Because the study included only a couple of donors, the extent to which the findings can be generalized is limited. Compared with the primary T-cell response, the secondary T-cell response was weaker but faster, peaking on day 5 rather than day 15.

Looking up the germline V gene yields CDR1 MNHNS and CDR2 SASEGT. The junction shows trimming of 3 bases on V and 7 bases on J, and the gene matches do not reach 8 bases of it. CDR3 length: 16 amino acids, cysteine to phenylalanine. Only the CDR3 part of the read is kept: 48 bases, read in frame from the first base. The treatment or condition label, read with the paper, signifies: live attenuated yellow fever vaccine strain. At every blood-draw timepoint, two biological replicates of bulk PBMCs were collected. PBMCs were isolated from peripheral blood using a standard Ficoll-Paque protocol. TriZol was used to extract RNA from bulk PBMCs, CD4 and CD8 fractions, and dextramer-positive and dextramer-negative fractions. In its sample, this clonotype was seen many times. Its antigen is still unknown. Base qualities are missing; no much larger clone stands one base away. Synthesis of TCR cDNA relied on 5'RACE template switching, a step that introduced a universal primer site along with unique molecular identifiers. Priming of cDNA synthesis was performed from both the TCR alpha and TCR beta constant segments. Libraries were amplified in two PCR steps, with sample barcodes and sequencing adapters added in the second step. Sequencing of libraries was performed on Illumina HiSeq 2500 (2x100 bp) or NovaSeq (2x150 bp). On the authors' methods: MIGEC handled demultiplexing of reads and collapsing into UMI consensus sequences, while MiXCR performed V(D)J alignment. Vaccine-responding clonotypes were identified with edgeR using replicate PBMC samples, with FDR below 0.01 and a log2 fold change above 5 up to day 15 being required. Bulk clonotypes were assigned CD4 or CD8 identity according to which sequenced CD4 or CD8 repertoire held them at higher abundance. Starting from the raw public reads, TCRdb applied fastp trimming at Q25, assembled clones with MiXCR and retained in-frame beta chains. Each record represents a unique CDR3 protein, reported with the most common genes and DNA among its rows. These V and J calls derive from TCRdb rather than the authors' analysis. This sample comprises about 330,000 distinct CDR3 sequences, around 8.1% of them detected only once. The ten largest make up under 20% of the sample.

The sample consisted of PBMCs, taken approximately 47 days after the first yellow fever vaccination. Recombination linked TRBV6-1 to TRBJ1-5; 11 bases in the middle match TRBD1. This sequence was found in a man aged 18 to 35 who received the YFV17D yellow fever vaccine. The CDR3 sequence is CASSEPDRGRKQPQHF. The DNA sequence is as follows: TGTGCCAGCAGTGAGCCGGACAGGGGGCGAAAACAGCCCCAGCATTTT.